This passage covers 28 T cell receptor beta chains from one sample sequenced in a study of blood T cell repertoires in COVID-19. Sequencing was performed with immunoSEQ multiplex PCR; in TCRdb, only in-frame clones are kept and a portion is missing. The data contain about 190,000 clones, about nine tenths of them singletons. Sequenced input: peripheral blood. These receptors came from a man aged 30 to 45 with acute or convalescent COVID-19.

The chain joins TRBV13 to TRBJ1-1; D is unclear. The CDR3 is 11 residues long. Germline lookup yields CDR1 PRHDT and CDR2 FYEKMQ (reference sequence). Trimming pared 3 bases from V and 7 bases from J, leaving 6 bases between. CDR3 in DNA: TGTGCCAGCAGCTTGCGCGGTGAAGCTTTCTTT. The encoded protein is CASSLRGEAFF.

This clone has only one observation. The rearrangement uses TRBV18 and TRBJ1-5; 8 positions match TRBD1. This CDR3 is built from 13 residues. CDR1 is KGHSH and CDR2 is LQKENI in the germline V gene. V was clipped by 4 bases and J by 5 bases; unmatched bases: 1. The CDR3 DNA reads TGTGCCAGCTCACAGGGACAGGATCAGCCCCAGCATTTT. It codes for CASSQGQDQPQHF.

The chain employs TRBV29-1 and TRBJ1-5; tentatively, D is TRBD1 (6 bases). Trimming removed 6 bases from V and 6 bases from J, with 21 bases in between. The CDR3 sequence is 15 residues long. Germline V gene data show CDR1 as SQVTM and CDR2 as ANQGSEA. The CDR3: CSVTLYATGTQPQHF. CDR3 nucleotides: TGCAGCGTGACCCTTTATGCCACAGGGACTCAGCCCCAGCATTTT.

The chain carries TRBV14 and TRBJ2-3; D is uncertain. Germline-derived CDR1 and CDR2 are SGHDN and FVKESK. V gave up 1 base and J gave up 1 base, with 9 bases separating them. The CDR3 is 15 residues long. The CDR3 loop is CASSQAGIRTDTQYF. For the CDR3, the DNA is TGTGCCAGCAGCCAAGCCGGTATTCGCACAGATACGCAGTATTTT.

This clone appeared a few times. The rearrangement uses TRBV7-9 and TRBJ2-7; 8 bases map to TRBD1. V trimming: 4 bases; J trimming: 2 bases; junction bases outside the gene matches: 4. The CDR3 length is 14 residues. Germline CDR1 is SEHNR and CDR2 is FQNEAQ (reference sequence). The CDR3 sequence is CASSSGTGTYEQYF. In DNA form, the CDR3 reads TGTGCCAGCAGCTCTGGGACAGGAACCTACGAGCAGTACTTC.

The CDR3 DNA is TGCAGCGTTGGAAAGGACAGTTTGGGGTTCTATGGCTACACCTTC. Residues: CSVGKDSLGFYGYTF. The V call is TRBV29-1, the J call TRBJ1-2; possibly TRBD1 for D (6 bases). This CDR3 is 15 amino acids long. Germline V lookup: CDR1 SQVTM, CDR2 ANQGSEA. V was cut by 4 bases and J by 4 bases, with 19 bases left in between.

The chain links TRBV29-1 to TRBJ2-7; 10 bases map to TRBD1. CDR1 and CDR2 from the germline V gene are SQVTM and ANQGSEA. The CDR3 extends over 13 amino acids. Germline trimming cut 5 bases from V and 5 bases from J; bases unmatched to any gene: 6. The CDR3 spells CSVLRDRGNEQYF. In nucleotides, the CDR3 is TGCAGCGTTCTCCGGGACAGGGGTAACGAGCAGTACTTC.

The chain combines TRBV10-3 with TRBJ1-1; maybe TRBD1 (5 bases). This CDR3 has 12 residues. The V end lost 11 bases, the J end lost 4 bases, and 14 bases lay between the germline ends. Germline V gene data show CDR1 as ENHRY and CDR2 as SYGVKD. The CDR3 DNA is TGTGCCGCAATGGGGGGGGGCACTGAAGCTTTCTTT. Translating gives CAAMGGGTEAFF.

The rearrangement uses TRBV18 and TRBJ2-1; D gene uncertain. Germline V gene lookup returns CDR1 KGHSH and CDR2 LQKENI. Trimming cost V 5 bases and J 0 bases, with 8 bases left between them. The CDR3 contains 14 residues. The chain's CDR3 is CASSRLSSYNEQFF. The CDR3, as DNA: TGTGCCAGCTCAAGACTCAGCTCCTACAATGAGCAGTTCTTC. The whole variable domain, filled in from reference TRBV18 and TRBJ2-1, reads NAGVMQNPRHLVRRRGQEARLRCSPMKGHSHVYWYRQLPEEGLKFMVYLQKENIIDESGMPKERFSAEFPKEGPSILRIQQVVRGDSAAYFCASSRLSSYNEQFFGPGTRLTVL.

The chain recombines TRBV18 with TRBJ1-1, with D tentatively TRBD1 (6 bases). The CDR3 totals 14 residues. Germline CDR1 reads KGHSH; CDR2 reads LQKENI. V lost 4 bases to trimming and J lost 0 bases, with 9 bases between them. CDR3 loop: CASSQGQMNTEAFF. CDR3 coding DNA: TGTGCCAGCTCACAGGGACAAATGAACACTGAAGCTTTCTTT.

This clone was seen just once. This chain joins TRBV15 and TRBJ1-5; D uncertain. The CDR3 length is 13 residues. The germline gives CDR1 LNHNV, CDR2 YYDKDF (reference sequence). V was cut by 8 bases and J by 0 bases, with 8 bases left in between. The CDR3 nucleotides are TGTGCCACCGCGCAAATTAGCAATCAGCCCCAGCATTTT. Translating gives CATAQISNQPQHF. Based on the CDR3 plus reference TRBV15 and TRBJ1-5, the full variable domain is DAMVIQNPRYQVTQFGKPVTLSCSQTLNHNVMYWYQQKSSQAPKLLFHYYDKDFNNEADTPDNFQSRRPNTSFCFLDIRSPGLGDTAMYLCATAQISNQPQHFGDGTRLSIL.

As to this clone: The same CDR3 can be traced to other DNA sequences in this sample. The rearrangement uses TRBV19 and TRBJ2-1; no reliable D call. CDR1 and CDR2 from the germline V gene are LNHDA and SQIVND (reference sequence). The CDR3 is 13 amino acids. Trimming left V 0 bases short and J 3 bases short, with 3 bases between. The CDR3, as DNA: TGTGCCAGTAGTATAGACAGCTACAATGAGCAGTTCTTC. Amino acids: CASSIDSYNEQFF.

The chain is built from TRBV28 and TRBJ1-1; 8 positions match TRBD1. Trimming cost V 4 bases and J 7 bases; bases outside gene matches: 8. The germline CDR1 and CDR2 sequences are MDHEN and SYDVKM. The CDR3 extends over 14 amino acids. In DNA, the CDR3 is TGTGCCAGCAGTTCCAGGGGGCATAGGGGTGAAGCTTTCTTT. Its translation is CASSSRGHRGEAFF.

The J gene is TRBJ2-7, the V gene TRBV6-1, with 8 bases matching TRBD2. The CDR3 is 19 amino acids. Trimming cost V 0 bases and J 4 bases; bases outside gene matches: 17. Germline CDR1 and CDR2: MNHNS and SASEGT. The DNA for the CDR3 is TGTGCCAGCAGTGAAGCGTTTAAGAGCGGGGGTGGAAGAGGATACGAGCAGTACTTC. This sequence encodes CASSEAFKSGGGRGYEQYF.

A single count supports this clone. The chain carries TRBV27 and TRBJ2-4; D not certain. With 5 bases removed from V and 5 bases from J, the gap between germline ends came to 16 bases. Germline values: CDR1 MNHEY, CDR2 SMNVEV (reference sequence). The CDR3 has 15 amino acids. Here the CDR3 DNA reads TGTGCCAGCAGTCCTACGGAAGCAGGCGAAAACATTCAGTACTTC. Its translation is CASSPTEAGENIQYF.

Only a few counts were recorded for this clone. The chain combines TRBV2 with TRBJ1-2, with D unclear. Germline assignment: CDR1 SNHLY and CDR2 FYNNEI. V lost 3 bases and J lost 2, with 4 bases in between. CDR3 size: 12 residues. Here the CDR3 DNA reads TGTGCCAGCAGTGAGGCAAACTATGGCTACACCTTC. It codes for CASSEANYGYTF.

The chain uses TRBV5-1 and TRBJ2-5, with D possibly matching TRBD2 (5 bases). The CDR3 covers 15 residues. Per germline, CDR1 SGHRS and CDR2 YFSETQ. V dropped 0 bases and J dropped 2 bases, with 11 bases sitting between them. In DNA form, the CDR3 reads TGCGCCAGCAGCTTGGGTTCGGGAACGCAAGAGACCCAGTACTTC. Amino acid sequence: CASSLGSGTQETQYF.

The rearrangement joins TRBV28 to TRBJ1-5, with D possibly TRBD1 on 5 matching bases. CDR3 length equals 15 residues. Germline V CDR1 and CDR2: MDHEN, SYDVKM. The V gene lost 6 bases and the J gene lost 3 bases, with 15 bases spanning the gap. The CDR3 nucleotides read TGTGCCAGCAGCCCATTACGGGGGAACAATCAGCCCCAGCATTTT. This translates into CASSPLRGNNQPQHF.

This clone was seen a single time. This chain links TRBV5-1 with TRBJ1-1; tentatively, D is TRBD1 (5 bases). The germline CDR1 and CDR2 sequences are SGHRS and YFSETQ. The ends were cut back, 9 bases at V and 1 base at J, with 13 bases in the middle. This CDR3 region has 13 residues. The CDR3 DNA sequence: TGCGCCACCTCCAAGGACAAGAACACTGAAGCTTTCTTT. Its translation: CATSKDKNTEAFF. Based on the CDR3 plus reference TRBV5-1 and TRBJ1-1, the full variable domain is KAGVTQTPRYLIKTRGQQVTLSCSPISGHRSVSWYQQTPGQGLQFLFEYFSETQRNKGNFPGRFSGRQFSNSRSEMNVSTLELGDSALYLCATSKDKNTEAFFGQGTRLTVV.

This clone turned up a few times. The V and J genes are TRBV2 and TRBJ1-1, with TRBD1 as a possible D gene (6 bases). Germline V gene data show CDR1 as SNHLY and CDR2 as FYNNEI. The ends were cut back, 0 bases at V and 1 base at J, with 12 bases in the middle. The CDR3 loop spans 16 amino acids. The DNA for the CDR3 is TGTGCCAGCAGTGAAGCGAGGGGGACACCGAACACTGAAGCTTTCTTT. Protein: CASSEARGTPNTEAFF.

Only one count was recorded for this clone. The chain uses TRBV11-1 and TRBJ1-5; D is possibly TRBD1 (6 bases). CDR1 and CDR2 from the germline V gene are SGHAT and FQDESV (reference sequence). Between the trimmed V and J ends, which lost 5 bases and 5 bases, there was a span of 10 bases. The CDR3 has 13 residues. The DNA for the CDR3 is TGTGCCAGCAGCCAGGGGAGGGATCAGCCCCAGCATTTT. It translates to CASSQGRDQPQHF. The whole variable domain, remainder taken from reference TRBV11-1 and TRBJ1-5, is EAEVAQSPRYKITEKSQAVAFWCDPISGHATLYWYRQILGQGPELLVQFQDESVVDDSQLPKDRFSAERLKGVDSTLKIQPAELGDSAMYLCASSQGRDQPQHFGDGTRLSIL.

This clone was seen a single time. The chain combines TRBV30 with TRBJ1-1; TRBD1 agrees at 11 bases. V lost 2 bases and J lost 5; bases outside the gene matches: 10. Looked up from germline, CDR1 is GTSNPN and CDR2 is SVGIG (reference sequence). The length of the CDR3 is 16 residues. Here the CDR3 DNA reads TGTGCCTGGAGTTCCACCGGACAGGGGGCATTTACTGAAGCTTTCTTT. It codes for CAWSSTGQGAFTEAFF.

The V call is TRBV21-1, the J call TRBJ2-1; the listed D gene, TRBD2, was not tested against the DNA. TRBV21-1 is flagged as a pseudogene. The length of the CDR3 is 17 residues. The CDR3 here is CASSKEGHGTRDNEQFF. The CDR3 DNA follows: TGTGCCAGCAGCAAAGAGGGCCACGGGACTAGGGACAATGAGCAGTTCTTC.

This chain joins TRBV2 and TRBJ1-5; D is undetermined. CDR1 is SNHLY and CDR2 is FYNNEI in the germline V gene. Trimming took off 4 bases at V and 8 bases at J, with 12 bases between the two ends. The CDR3 spans 13 residues. CDR3 in amino acids: CASSASGVEPQHF. Written as DNA, the CDR3 is TGTGCCAGCAGTGCGTCCGGTGTCGAGCCCCAGCATTTT.

This rearrangement joins TRBV18 to TRBJ1-2; TRBD1 is a possible D gene (5 bases). The V end was cut by 2 bases, the J end by 7 bases, with 14 bases between. The CDR3 length is 14 residues. Germline lookup yields CDR1 KGHSH and CDR2 LQKENI. CDR3 in amino acids: CASSPTPGEFGYTF. As DNA, the CDR3 is TGTGCCAGCTCACCAACTCCGGGGGAGTTTGGCTACACCTTC.

There are a few counts of this clone. The V and J genes are TRBV28 and TRBJ1-1; 10 bases match TRBD1. Germline CDR1 reads MDHEN; CDR2 reads SYDVKM. This CDR3 is built from 16 residues. The J segment lost 3 bases and the V segment lost 5 bases, leaving 9 bases of the junction unmatched. CDR3 region: CASSLGTGALYTEAFF. The CDR3 bases are TGTGCCAGCAGTCTCGGGACAGGGGCGTTATACACTGAAGCTTTCTTT.

The V gene is TRBV12-3 or TRBV12-4, the J gene TRBJ2-2; D call uncertain. V lost 5 bases and J lost 6, with 10 bases in between. CDR3 length equals 13 residues. DNA of the CDR3: TGTGCCAGCAGTAGTACCCCAGCCGGGGAGCTGTTTTTT. Translating it yields CASSSTPAGELFF.

In this sample, this clone turned up a few times. This chain connects TRBV5-1 to TRBJ1-1; 8 nucleotides match TRBD1. Germline CDR1 SGHRS, CDR2 YFSETQ. The CDR3 consists of 15 residues. V shed 4 bases, J shed 0 bases, and the junction held 5 bases outside the gene matches. The CDR3 nucleotides read TGCGCCAGCAGCGGAACACAGGGGGTGAACACTGAAGCTTTCTTT. Translation: CASSGTQGVNTEAFF.